Described below is a single TCR beta chain sequence and its context. What it recognizes is unknown. This sample is part of a study of shared clonotypes between healthy human individuals. Findings of the study overall: The four-donor shared clonotypes exceeded non-shared clonotypes in generation probability, with non-shared ones scoring lower.

Some clones are missing from TCRdb's copy, which holds only in-frame ones; the method was immunoSEQ multiplex PCR. Here the sample spans fewer than 2.5 million clones, roughly 93% being singletons. From CD4+ cells came CD45RA+ naive and CD45RA-negative memory subsets. The CDR3 length is 15 residues. V shed 0 bases and J 4 bases; nucleotides not matched to a gene: 6. The V gene's germline CDR1 is SGDLS and CDR2 YYNGEE. The chain couples TRBV9 to TRBJ2-5, with 7 bases that match TRBD1. This clonotype originated in a man between 18 and 29 years old in good health. Some clones in this sample may be carry-over from other donors' samples. What was sequenced was naive CD4+ T cells from PBMCs. Documented subset: CD45RA+ positively selected. CDR3 in amino acids: CASSVGSGGRETQYF. CDR3 bases: TGTGCCAGCAGCGTAGGATCAGGGGGAAGAGAGACCCAGTACTTC.